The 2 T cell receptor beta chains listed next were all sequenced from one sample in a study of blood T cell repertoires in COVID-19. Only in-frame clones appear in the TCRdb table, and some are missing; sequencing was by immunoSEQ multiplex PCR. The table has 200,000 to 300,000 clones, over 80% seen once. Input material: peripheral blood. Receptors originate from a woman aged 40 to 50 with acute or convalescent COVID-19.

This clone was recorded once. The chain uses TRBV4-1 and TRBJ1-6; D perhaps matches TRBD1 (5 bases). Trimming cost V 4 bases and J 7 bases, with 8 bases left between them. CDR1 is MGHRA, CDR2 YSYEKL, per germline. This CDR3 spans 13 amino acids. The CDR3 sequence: CASSPGPNSPLHF. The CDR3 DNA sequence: TGCGCCAGCAGCCCAGGGCCCAATTCACCCCTCCACTTT.

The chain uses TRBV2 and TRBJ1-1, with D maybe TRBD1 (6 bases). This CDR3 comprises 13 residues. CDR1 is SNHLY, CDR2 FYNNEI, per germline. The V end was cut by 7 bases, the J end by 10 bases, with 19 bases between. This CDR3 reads CASTRGGARRAFF. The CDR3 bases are TGTGCCAGCACCCGAGGGGGGGCGCGGCGAGCTTTCTTT.